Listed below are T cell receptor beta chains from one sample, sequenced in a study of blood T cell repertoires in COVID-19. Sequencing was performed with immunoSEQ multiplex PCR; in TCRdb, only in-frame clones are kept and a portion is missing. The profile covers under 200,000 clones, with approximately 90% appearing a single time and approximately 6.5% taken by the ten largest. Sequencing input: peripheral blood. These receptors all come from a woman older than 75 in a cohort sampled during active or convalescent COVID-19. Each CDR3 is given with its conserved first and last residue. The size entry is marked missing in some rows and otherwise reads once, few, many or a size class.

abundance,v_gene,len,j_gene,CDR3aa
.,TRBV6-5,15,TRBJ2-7,CASSYGTGSGYEQYF
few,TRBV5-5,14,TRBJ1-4,CASSFQGTYEKLFF
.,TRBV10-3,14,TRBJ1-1,CAINTGSMNTEAFF
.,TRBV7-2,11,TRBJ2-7,CASSRAYEQYF
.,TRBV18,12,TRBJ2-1,CASSPEVDEQFF
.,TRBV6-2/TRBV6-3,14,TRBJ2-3,CASSYFTRTDTQYF
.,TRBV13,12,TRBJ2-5,CASSWAQETQYF
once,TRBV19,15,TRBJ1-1,CASSIRTGGSTEAFF
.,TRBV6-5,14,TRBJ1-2,CASRPGTGNYGYTF
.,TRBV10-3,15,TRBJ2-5,CAIRGVGQRQETQYF
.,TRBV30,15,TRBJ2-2,CAWRKVDRRDGELFF
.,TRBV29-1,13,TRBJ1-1,CSVHRNMNTEAFF
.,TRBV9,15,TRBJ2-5,CASSAGAGNQETQYF
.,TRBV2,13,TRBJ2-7,CANPGLRQYEQYF
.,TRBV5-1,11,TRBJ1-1,CASSLGGLAFF
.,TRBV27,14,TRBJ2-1,CASSLPKPSAEQFF
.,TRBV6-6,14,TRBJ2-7,CASMRGPDLNEQYF
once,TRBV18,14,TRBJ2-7,CASSPQEGSYEQYF
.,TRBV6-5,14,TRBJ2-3,CASSQNTNTDTQYF
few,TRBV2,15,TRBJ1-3,CASTRTADSGNTIYF
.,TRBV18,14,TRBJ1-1,CASSQQVMNTEAFF
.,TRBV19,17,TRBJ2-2,CASSAPTGQGRTGELFF
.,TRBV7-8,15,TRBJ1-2,CASSLWGQGADSYTF
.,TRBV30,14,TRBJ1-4,CAWTKQGINEKLFF
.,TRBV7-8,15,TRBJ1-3,CASSSRLISGNTIYF
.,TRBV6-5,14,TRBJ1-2,CASSRQGAPYGYTF
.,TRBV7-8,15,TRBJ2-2,CASRQSGGDTGELFF
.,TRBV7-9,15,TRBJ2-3,CASSRGTSGPDTQYF
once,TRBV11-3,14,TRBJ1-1,CASSFPTGVTEAFF
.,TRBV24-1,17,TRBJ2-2,CATSDTPGRAKAGELFF
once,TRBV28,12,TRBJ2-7,CASRDRYYEQYF
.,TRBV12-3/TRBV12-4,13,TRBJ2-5,CASSQSGRGTQYF
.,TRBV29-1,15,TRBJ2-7,CSVDIGGPSPYEQYF
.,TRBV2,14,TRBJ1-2,CASSPGWEDYGYTF
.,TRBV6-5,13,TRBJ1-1,CASSYERATEAFF
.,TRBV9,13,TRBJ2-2,CASMRGFAGELFF
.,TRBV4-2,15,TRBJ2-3,CASSQEGAIADTQYF
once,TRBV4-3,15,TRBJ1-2,CASSQDPRENYGYTF
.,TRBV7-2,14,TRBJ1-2,CASSVDSNNYGYTF
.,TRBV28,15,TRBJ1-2,CASSTQTGEGYGYTF
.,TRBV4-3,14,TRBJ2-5,CASSRLGGRETQYF
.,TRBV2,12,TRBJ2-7,CASMRELSEQYF
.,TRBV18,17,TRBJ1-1,CASSPQGGVHQNTEAFF
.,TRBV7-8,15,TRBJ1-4,CASSPREGAVEKLFF
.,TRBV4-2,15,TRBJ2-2,CASSPRGSNTGELFF
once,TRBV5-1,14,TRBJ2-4,CASSFGDRGDIQYF
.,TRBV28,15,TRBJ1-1,CASSFRNRVLAEAFF
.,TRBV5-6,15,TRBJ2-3,CASSRSRRGIDTQYF
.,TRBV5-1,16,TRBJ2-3,CASSSTSGRTTDTQYF
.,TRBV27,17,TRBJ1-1,CASTPRVGWAENTEAFF
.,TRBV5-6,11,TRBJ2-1,CASSLIREQFF
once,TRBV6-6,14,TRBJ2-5,CASSYPRREPTQYF
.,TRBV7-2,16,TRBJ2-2,CASSLAGGYFSGELFF